This T cell receptor beta chain was observed in a study of identical twins. This clonotype has more than one count but fewer than ten. The antigen is unknown. It was template switching that added a universal primer site, and there were unique molecular identifiers on the cDNA. Using its own MiXCR run on the 5' RACE reads, TCRdb lists one record per CDR3 protein. The sample lists approximately 350,000 distinct CDR3 sequences, roughly an eighth occurring once. Study conclusions and caveats: In monozygotic twins, models underestimated the sharing of out-of-frame TCR alpha.

CDR1 and CDR2 from the germline V gene are SGHVS and FNYEAQ. The CDR3 loop spans 18 amino acids. Unmatched junction bases numbered 7, after V lost 3 bases and J lost 1 base. In addition, the sample was reused for a study of yellow fever vaccine responses in identical twins.

The chain joins TRBV7-6 to TRBJ2-1; 12 nucleotides line up with TRBD2. The material sequenced was CD8+ T cells sorted from blood. The origin of this receptor is a woman aged 18-29 years in good health. Here the CDR3 DNA reads TGTGCCAGCAGCTTTCGGACTAGCGGGATGTGGTCCTACAATGAGCAGTTCTTC. Residues: CASSFRTSGMWSYNEQFF.